This passage covers 21 T cell receptor beta chains from one sample sequenced in a study of blood T cell repertoires in COVID-19 (TCRdb year 2020). Libraries were made using the immunoSEQ multiplex PCR assay. Imported from immuneACCESS, the table was reduced by TCRdb to in-frame sequences with V and J called. These copies leave out some clones; in studies compared against another copy, an unresolved V gene accounts for under half, and the cause of the remainder is not known. This sample is represented by some 45,000 clones; more than 80% of them were singletons. Of the sample, 8.8% is held by the ten largest clones. Sequencing was carried out using peripheral blood. The receptors derive from a man aged 60-69 years with acute or convalescent COVID-19.

The chain uses TRBV30 and TRBJ1-2, with D perhaps TRBD1 (5 bases). Germline assignment: CDR1 GTSNPN and CDR2 SVGIG (reference sequence). V was pared by 5 bases and J by 5 bases, with 21 bases between. CDR3 length equals 15 residues. As DNA, the CDR3 is TGTGCCTGGGGCCCCGACCAGGGCTTTTCTTATGGCTACACCTTC. Its translation is CAWGPDQGFSYGYTF.

The rearrangement uses TRBV7-8 and TRBJ1-5; D gene uncertain. The ends were cut back, 1 base at V and 10 bases at J, with 17 bases in the middle. CDR3 length: 15 amino acids. The germline gives CDR1 SGHVS, CDR2 FQNEAQ. This CDR3 reads CASSLGGSGWFPQHF. Written as DNA, the CDR3 is TGTGCCAGCAGCTTAGGCGGCAGTGGGTGGTTTCCCCAGCATTTT.

The chain has TRBV23-1 and TRBJ1-3, with 11 bases lining up with TRBD1. TRBV23-1 is treated as an ORF (open reading frame) with a function not yet certain. The V segment lost 3 bases and the J segment 7 bases; nucleotides outside the gene matches: 11. This CDR3 region has 17 residues. CDR3 DNA: TGCGCCAGCAGTCAGGGGGGGGACAGGGGGTTTCGGAACACCATATATTTT. Translation: CASSQGGDRGFRNTIYF.

The chain links TRBV9 to TRBJ2-3; 9 bases match TRBD2. The CDR3 sequence is 17 residues long. Trimming at V came to 3 bases and at J to 2 bases, leaving 10 bases not matched to a gene. CDR1 is SGDLS and CDR2 is YYNGEE in the germline V gene. CDR3 sequence: CASSAQIGTSSTDTQYF. The DNA for the CDR3 is TGTGCCAGCAGCGCCCAAATTGGGACTAGCTCCACAGATACGCAGTATTTT.

The V and J genes are TRBV30 and TRBJ1-1; D is ambiguous. CDR1 and CDR2 from the germline V gene are GTSNPN and SVGIG (reference sequence). Between the trimmed V and J ends, which lost 3 bases and 0 bases, there was a span of 14 bases. The CDR3 runs 15 residues. The CDR3 protein is CAWSPMGRLNTEAFF. The DNA for the CDR3 is TGTGCCTGGAGCCCTATGGGGAGATTGAACACTGAAGCTTTCTTT.

This chain connects TRBV7-8 to TRBJ2-5; no definite D call. The V gene's germline CDR1 is SGHVS and CDR2 FQNEAQ. The CDR3 totals 13 residues. The V gene lost 1 base and the J gene lost 7 bases, with 10 bases spanning the gap. The chain's CDR3 is CASSLGVAGTQYF. The CDR3 DNA sequence: TGTGCCAGCAGCTTAGGGGTAGCTGGGACCCAGTACTTC.

CDR3 DNA sequence: TGTGCCAGCAGGGGGGGACGGGGCTACACCTTC. Translation: CASRGGRGYTF. The chain is built from TRBV12-3 or TRBV12-4 and TRBJ1-2; tentatively, D is TRBD1 (5 bases). This CDR3 contains 11 residues. V shed 6 bases and J shed 8 bases, with 10 bases lying between them.

The chain joins TRBV4-1 to TRBJ1-3; 8 nucleotides align to TRBD1. V lost 1 base to trimming and J lost 3 bases; unmatched junction nucleotides: 2. CDR3 length: 15 amino acids. Germline V gives CDR1 MGHRA, CDR2 YSYEKL. In DNA, the CDR3 is TGCGCCAGCAGCCAAGCAGGACAGGGTGGAAACACCATATATTTT. Protein: CASSQAGQGGNTIYF.

The CDR3 region is CASSRRSGGTDTQYF. For the CDR3, the DNA is TGTGCCAGCAGCCGACGGAGCGGGGGCACAGATACGCAGTATTTT. The chain has TRBV7-3 and TRBJ2-3; TRBD2 aligns across 7 bases. Trimming cost V 5 bases and J 1 base; bases outside gene matches: 6. This CDR3 comprises 15 residues. Germline loops: CDR1 SGHTA, CDR2 FQGTGA.

This rearrangement joins TRBV4-3 to TRBJ1-2; 7 nucleotides line up with TRBD1. Unmatched junction bases numbered 7, after V lost 0 bases and J lost 6 bases. CDR1 and CDR2 (germline): LGHNA, YSLEER. This CDR3 has 15 amino acids. CDR3 residues: CASSQDRGTAHGYTF. CDR3 DNA sequence: TGCGCCAGCAGCCAAGATCGGGGGACAGCACATGGCTACACCTTC.

The CDR3 spells CASSQLAGGTPSTDTQYF. The CDR3 DNA follows: TGCGCCAGCAGCCAGCTAGCGGGGGGGACCCCTAGCACAGATACGCAGTATTTT. V and J are TRBV4-1 and TRBJ2-3, with 12 bases fitting TRBD2. The V segment lost 3 bases and the J segment 0 bases; nucleotides outside the gene matches: 7. The CDR3 loop spans 18 amino acids. The germline CDR1 and CDR2 sequences are MGHRA and YSYEKL.

This clone was recorded only once. This chain connects TRBV29-1 to TRBJ1-3, with 7 bases that match TRBD1. Losses at the gene ends were 7 bases for V and 0 bases for J; bases not matched to a gene: 9. Germline V gene lookup returns CDR1 SQVTM and CDR2 ANQGSEA. CDR3 size: 15 residues. CDR3 amino acids: CSGAWTGRSGNTIYF. The CDR3 DNA follows: TGCAGCGGTGCCTGGACAGGTCGCTCTGGAAACACCATATATTTT.

V usage is TRBV30 and J usage is TRBJ1-4; no reliable D call. The CDR3 contains 13 residues. V was clipped by 1 base and J by 8 bases, with 11 bases between them. Looked up from germline, CDR1 is GTSNPN and CDR2 is SVGIG (reference sequence). The CDR3 sequence is CAWSGRVEEKLFF. The CDR3 nucleotides read TGTGCCTGGAGTGGCCGGGTGGAGGAAAAACTGTTTTTT.

This clone was counted once. The gene calls are TRBV11-2 and TRBJ1-2; 7 nucleotides agree with TRBD1. The germline CDR1 and CDR2 sequences are SGHAT and FQNNGV. Germline trimming cut 1 base from V and 3 bases from J; bases unmatched to any gene: 11. This CDR3 comprises 17 residues. CDR3 nucleotide sequence: TGTGCCAGCAGCTTAGGTTTAAAGGCAGGGGGAGACTATGGCTACACCTTC. As protein: CASSLGLKAGGDYGYTF.

The chain has TRBV7-3 and TRBJ2-1; possibly TRBD2 for D (5 bases). CDR3 length: 12 residues. V lost 2 bases and J 7 bases, leaving 6 bases between the germline ends. Germline CDR1 is SGHTA and CDR2 is FQGTGA. The DNA for the CDR3 is TGTGCCAGCAGCTTACGGGGTAATGAGCAGTTCTTC. Amino acids: CASSLRGNEQFF.

The rearrangement joins TRBV19 to TRBJ2-7; possible D gene TRBD1, 6 bases. V was trimmed by 5 bases and J by 4 bases, leaving 12 bases between them. CDR3 length: 13 residues. The germline V gene encodes CDR1 LNHDA and CDR2 SQIVND (reference sequence). CDR3 loop: CASSPGTNYEQYF. In nucleotides, the CDR3 is TGTGCCAGTAGTCCAGGGACAAATTACGAGCAGTACTTC.

The chain couples TRBV11-2 to TRBJ2-7; TRBD1 aligns across 7 bases. Germline V gene sequence: CDR1 SGHAT, CDR2 FQNNGV. V lost 5 bases, J lost 3 bases, and 7 bases stayed unmatched. There are 14 residues in the CDR3. The CDR3: CASSPVRGHYEQYF. The DNA for the CDR3 is TGTGCCAGCAGCCCAGTGAGGGGGCACTACGAGCAGTACTTC.

The chain links TRBV5-6 to TRBJ2-7; maybe TRBD2 (5 bases). The CDR3 is made up of 16 amino acids. V was clipped by 0 bases and J by 0 bases, with 13 bases between them. In germline, CDR1 is SGHDT, CDR2 YYEEEE. The CDR3 loop is CASSLDVGLNSYEQYF. CDR3 DNA sequence: TGTGCCAGCAGCTTGGATGTCGGACTCAACTCCTACGAGCAGTACTTC.

V is TRBV19 and J is TRBJ2-5, with 9 bases lining up with TRBD1. The V gene end was trimmed by 5 bases and the J gene end by 5 bases; junction bases not matched to a gene: 6. This CDR3 region has 14 residues. Germline V gene sequence: CDR1 LNHDA, CDR2 SQIVND (reference sequence). The CDR3 DNA follows: TGTGCCAGTAGTTTTACAGGGGGCGATGAGACCCAGTACTTC. It encodes CASSFTGGDETQYF.

The gene calls are TRBV30 and TRBJ2-5, with TRBD2 matching 14 bases. J lost 2 bases, V lost 1 base, and 9 bases had no gene match. Germline V gene sequence: CDR1 GTSNPN, CDR2 SVGIG (reference sequence). The CDR3 has 18 residues. CDR3 nucleotide sequence: TGTGCCTGGAGTGCCTTAGGACTAGCGGGGGGTTTTCAAGAGACCCAGTACTTC. Encoded protein: CAWSALGLAGGFQETQYF.

The chain carries TRBV7-9 and TRBJ2-2; 9 bases map to TRBD1. The CDR3 covers 16 residues. The germline gives CDR1 SEHNR, CDR2 FQNEAQ (reference sequence). Trimming at V came to 4 bases and at J to 3 bases, leaving 6 bases not matched to a gene. CDR3 in amino acids: CASSSNRDRDTGELFF. The CDR3 region has the DNA TGTGCCAGCAGCTCGAACAGGGACAGGGACACCGGGGAGCTGTTTTTT. Filled out from reference TRBV7-9 and TRBJ2-2, the complete variable domain reads DTGVSQNPRHKITKRGQNVTFRCDPISEHNRLYWYRQTLGQGPEFLTYFQNEAQLEKSRLLSDRFSAERPKGSFSTLEIQRTEQGDSAMYLCASSSNRDRDTGELFFGEGSRLTVL.